The sequence of this T cell receptor beta chain was determined in a study of CD8 T cells in Susac syndrome. Overall study context: The sequenced Susac syndrome patients comprised five or six with active disease and about eight in remission.

CD8+ and CD4+ T cells taken from blood had their TCR beta sequenced. RNA, at roughly 0.5 to 1 ug, was reverse transcribed with random hexamers. An immunoSEQ multiplex PCR generated amplified TCR beta CDR3 products spanning 54 Vbeta and 13 Jbeta. TCRdb redid the calling of the immunoSEQ multiplex PCR reads with MiXCR, one entry per CDR3 protein. The table lists roughly 100,000 distinct CDR3 sequences, just under 95% of them singletons. This clonotype was observed a single time. What it binds is unknown. Study-wide points: Where Susac syndrome CD4+ T cell repertoires were concerned, no clonal expansion was evident.

Trimming left V 0 bases short and J 6 bases short, with 13 bases between. This CDR3 has 14 residues. Germline lookup yields CDR1 SGDLS and CDR2 YYNGEE. Sequencing was performed on CD4+ T cells from PBMCs. The TCR was taken from a human donor with Susac syndrome. The chain joins TRBV9 to TRBJ2-7, with D perhaps TRBD1 (6 bases). CDR3 DNA: TGTGCCAGCAGCGTAGCTAGACAGGCAGGCGAGCAGTACTTC. Translation: CASSVARQAGEQYF. Full variable domain (remainder filled in from reference TRBV9 and TRBJ2-7): DSGVTQTPKHLITATGQRVTLRCSPRSGDLSVYWYQQSLDQGLQFLIQYYNGEERAKGNILERFSAQQFPDLHSELNLSSLELGDSALYFCASSVARQAGEQYFGPGTRLTVT.